This record looks at one TCR beta chain sequence and its context. The antigen remains unidentified. V lost 3 bases and J lost 5, with 17 bases in between. CDR1 and CDR2 (germline): MGHRA, YSYEKL. This CDR3 is 16 amino acids long. This specimen belongs to a study of T cell responses to AZD1222 COVID-19 vaccine. Study-level points and caveats: Within unmutated variant regions lay the reported targets of nearly half of spike-specific TCRs.

The table came from immunoSEQ multiplex PCR; TCRdb's copy has only in-frame clones and leaves some out. This table holds some 130,000 clones, approximately 85% found once. Material: peripheral blood, obtained on day 0 of AZD1222 vaccination. The clonotype comes from an adult in good health. The V gene is TRBV4-1, the J gene TRBJ1-5, with D uncertain. The CDR3 is CASSHLGRNIDQPQHF. DNA for the CDR3: TGCGCCAGCAGCCACCTTGGTCGGAACATCGATCAGCCCCAGCATTTT.